The clone carrying this T cell receptor beta chain was found many times. Its target is unknown. TCRdb re-derived calls from the reads in MiXCR, one entry per CDR3 protein. The sample consists of around 190,000 distinct CDR3 sequences, around an eighth of them appearing once. Germline V gene data show CDR1 as LGHNA and CDR2 as YNFKEQ. V lost 2 bases and J lost 3; bases outside the gene matches: 3. There are 15 residues in the CDR3. The sample comes from a study of T cell repertoires in cytomegalovirus infection. Study overall: Public TCR beta signatures were indicative of both CMV infection and a matching HLA type.

The study, taken as a whole, reports: Carriers of CMV plus the relevant HLA were identified by cumulative public TCR beta family frequency. CMV-specific TCR beta clonotypes restricted by HLA-C dominated the ex vivo response.

This clonotype was sampled from a human donor in good health (CMV status not recorded). Some clones in this sample may be carry-over from other donors' samples. The material sequenced was PBMCs. The rearrangement links TRBV4-2 to TRBJ2-3, with 9 bases fitting TRBD1. The CDR3 protein is CASSQMGQGTDTQYF. The CDR3 DNA sequence: TGTGCCAGCAGCCAAATGGGACAGGGTACAGATACGCAGTATTTT.